This TCR beta chain was documented in a study of T cell responses to AZD1222 COVID-19 vaccine. Study-level findings and limits: Epitopes outside B.1.351 and B.1.1.7 mutated regions reportedly drew nearly half of spike TCRs. No day 14 peak samples; only post-peak repertoires were characterized. Donors were largely white British and mainly female; clonal diversity was possibly underestimated.

On this clone itself: The antigen is unknown.

Method: immunoSEQ multiplex PCR; TCRdb's copy keeps in-frame clones and lacks some. The repertoire has over 120,000 clones, more than 80% of them found once; the top ten carry approximately 1.5%. Deletions cut 6 bases from V and 5 bases from J, with 10 bases between. In germline, CDR1 is LNHDA, CDR2 SQIVND (reference sequence). This CDR3 comprises 12 residues. The TCR sequence derives from an adult in good health. V usage is TRBV19 and J usage is TRBJ2-5; the D call may be TRBD1 or TRBD2 (6 bases each). Sequenced material: peripheral blood, taken on day 0 of AZD1222 vaccination. The CDR3 sequence: CASSGGGETQYF. For the CDR3, the DNA is TGTGCCAGTAGCGGGGGCGGGGAGACCCAGTACTTC.